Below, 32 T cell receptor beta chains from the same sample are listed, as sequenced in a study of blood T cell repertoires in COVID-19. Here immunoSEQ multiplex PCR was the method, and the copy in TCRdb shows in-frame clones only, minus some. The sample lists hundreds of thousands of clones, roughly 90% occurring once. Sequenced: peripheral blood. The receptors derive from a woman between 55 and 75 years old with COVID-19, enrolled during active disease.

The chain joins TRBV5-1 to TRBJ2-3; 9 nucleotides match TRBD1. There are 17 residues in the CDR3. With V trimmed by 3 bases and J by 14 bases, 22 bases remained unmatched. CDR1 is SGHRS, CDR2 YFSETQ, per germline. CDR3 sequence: CASSSPFRDRGRPNRYF. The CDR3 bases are TGCGCCAGCAGCTCCCCTTTTAGAGACAGGGGGAGACCTAATCGGTATTTT.

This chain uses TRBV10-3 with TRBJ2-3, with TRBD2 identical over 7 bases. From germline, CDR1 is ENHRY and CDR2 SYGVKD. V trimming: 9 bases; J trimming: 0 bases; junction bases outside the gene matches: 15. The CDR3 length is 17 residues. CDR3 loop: CAIRALAANASTDTQYF. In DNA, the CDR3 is TGTGCCATAAGAGCCCTAGCGGCCAATGCTAGCACAGATACGCAGTATTTT.

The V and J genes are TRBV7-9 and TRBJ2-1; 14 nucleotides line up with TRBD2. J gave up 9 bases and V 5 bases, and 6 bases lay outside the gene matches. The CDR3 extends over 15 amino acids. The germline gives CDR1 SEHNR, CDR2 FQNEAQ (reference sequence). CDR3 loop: CASSPGTSGGSEQFF. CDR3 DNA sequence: TGTGCCAGCAGCCCCGGGACTAGCGGGGGATCTGAGCAGTTCTTC.

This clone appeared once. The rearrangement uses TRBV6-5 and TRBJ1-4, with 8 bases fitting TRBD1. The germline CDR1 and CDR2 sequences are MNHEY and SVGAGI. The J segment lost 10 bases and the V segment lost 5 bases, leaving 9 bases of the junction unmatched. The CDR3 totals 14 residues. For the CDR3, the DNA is TGTGCCAGCAGTAGGGACAGGACCTCGGGAAAACTGTTTTTT. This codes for CASSRDRTSGKLFF.

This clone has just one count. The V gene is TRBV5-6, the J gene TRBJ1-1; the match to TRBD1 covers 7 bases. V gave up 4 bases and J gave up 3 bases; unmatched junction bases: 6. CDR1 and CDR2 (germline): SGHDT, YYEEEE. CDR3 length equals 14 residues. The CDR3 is CASSQGVGDTEAFF. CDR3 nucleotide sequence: TGTGCCAGCAGCCAGGGGGTCGGTGACACTGAAGCTTTCTTT.

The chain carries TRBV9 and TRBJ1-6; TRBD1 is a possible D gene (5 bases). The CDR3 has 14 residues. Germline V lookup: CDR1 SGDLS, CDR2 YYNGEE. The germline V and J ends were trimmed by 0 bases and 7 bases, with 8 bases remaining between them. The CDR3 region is CASSVVGVNSPLHF. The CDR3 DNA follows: TGTGCCAGCAGCGTAGTAGGGGTAAATTCACCCCTCCACTTT.

CDR3: CASSEDRARNTEAFF. As DNA, the CDR3 is TGTGCCAGCAGTGAAGACAGGGCCCGGAACACTGAAGCTTTCTTT. The V gene is TRBV2, the J gene TRBJ1-1, with D perhaps matching TRBD1 (6 bases). CDR3 size: 15 residues. Germline V gives CDR1 SNHLY, CDR2 FYNNEI. V shed 1 base and J shed 1 base, with 10 bases lying between them.

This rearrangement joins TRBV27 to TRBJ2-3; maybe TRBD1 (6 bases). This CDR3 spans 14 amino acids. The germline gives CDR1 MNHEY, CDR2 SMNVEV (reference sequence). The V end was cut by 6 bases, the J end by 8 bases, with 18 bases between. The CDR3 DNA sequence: TGTGCCAGCAGGCCGGGACACAACAAGGGTACGCAGTATTTT. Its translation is CASRPGHNKGTQYF.

In DNA, the CDR3 is TGTGCCAGCAGTTACCACGGGACAGGGGACTATGGCTACACCTTC. Encoded protein: CASSYHGTGDYGYTF. The chain has TRBV6-5 and TRBJ1-2; 10 bases fit TRBD1. Germline CDR1 MNHEY, CDR2 SVGAGI. This CDR3 spans 15 amino acids. Trimming took 2 bases from V and 3 from J; bases not matched to a gene: 3.

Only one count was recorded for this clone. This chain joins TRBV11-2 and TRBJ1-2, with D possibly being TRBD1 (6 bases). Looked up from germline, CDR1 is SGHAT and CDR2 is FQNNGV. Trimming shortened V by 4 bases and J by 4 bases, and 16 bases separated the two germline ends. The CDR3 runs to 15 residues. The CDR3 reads CASSSIQGAVYGYTF. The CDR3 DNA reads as TGTGCCAGCAGCTCAATACAGGGAGCAGTCTATGGCTACACCTTC. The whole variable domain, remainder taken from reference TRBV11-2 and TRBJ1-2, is EAGVAQSPRYKIIEKRQSVAFWCNPISGHATLYWYQQILGQGPKLLIQFQNNGVVDDSQLPKDRFSAERLKGVDSTLKIQPAKLEDSAVYLCASSSIQGAVYGYTFGSGTRLTVV.

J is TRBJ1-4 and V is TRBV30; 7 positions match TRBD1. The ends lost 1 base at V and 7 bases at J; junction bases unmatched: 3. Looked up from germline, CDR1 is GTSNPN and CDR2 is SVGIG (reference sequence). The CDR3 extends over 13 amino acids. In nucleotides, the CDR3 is TGTGCCTGGAGTGAGGGGGCGAGTGAAAAACTGTTTTTT. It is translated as CAWSEGASEKLFF. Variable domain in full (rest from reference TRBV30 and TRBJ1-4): SQTIHQWPATLVQPVGSPLSLECTVEGTSNPNLYWYRQAAGRGLQLLFYSVGIGQISSEVPQNLSASRPQDRQFILSSKKLLLSDSGFYLCAWSEGASEKLFFGSGTQLSVL.

The CDR3 DNA is TGTGCCAGCAGTGAACTTGGGCCGGAGGTGGAAAAACTGTTTTTT. It yields the protein CASSELGPEVEKLFF. The V and J genes are TRBV6-1 and TRBJ1-4; D unresolved. The CDR3 spans 15 residues. The V and J ends lost 2 bases and 8 bases respectively, with 15 bases between them. Germline assignment: CDR1 MNHNS and CDR2 SASEGT.

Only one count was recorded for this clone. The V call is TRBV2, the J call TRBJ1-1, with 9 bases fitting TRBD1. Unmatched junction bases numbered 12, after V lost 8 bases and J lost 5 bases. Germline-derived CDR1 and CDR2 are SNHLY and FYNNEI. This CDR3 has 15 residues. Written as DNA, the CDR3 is TGTGCCAGCTCGCGTGACAGGGGGATGGGGACTGAAGCTTTCTTT. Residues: CASSRDRGMGTEAFF.

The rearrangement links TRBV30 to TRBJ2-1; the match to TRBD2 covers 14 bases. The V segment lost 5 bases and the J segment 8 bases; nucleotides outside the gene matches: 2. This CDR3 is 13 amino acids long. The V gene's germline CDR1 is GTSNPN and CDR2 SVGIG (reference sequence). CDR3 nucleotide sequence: TGTGCCTGGCAGGGACTAGCGGGGGATGAGCAGTTCTTC. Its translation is CAWQGLAGDEQFF.

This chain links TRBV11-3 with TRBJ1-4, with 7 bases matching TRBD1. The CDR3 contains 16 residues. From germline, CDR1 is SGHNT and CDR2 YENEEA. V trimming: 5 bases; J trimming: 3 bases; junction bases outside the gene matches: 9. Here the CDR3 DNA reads TGTGCCAGCAGCGAGGGCCACAGGGGAGCTAATGAAAAACTGTTTTTT. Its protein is CASSEGHRGANEKLFF.

CDR3 DNA: TGTGCCAGCAGATCGGTCCCGGGGAGTAATTCACCCCTCCACTTT. Protein sequence: CASRSVPGSNSPLHF. V usage is TRBV2 and J usage is TRBJ1-6; D unresolved. The CDR3 contains 15 residues. V was cut by 6 bases and J by 6 bases, with 15 bases left in between. Per the germline V gene, CDR1 is SNHLY and CDR2 is FYNNEI.

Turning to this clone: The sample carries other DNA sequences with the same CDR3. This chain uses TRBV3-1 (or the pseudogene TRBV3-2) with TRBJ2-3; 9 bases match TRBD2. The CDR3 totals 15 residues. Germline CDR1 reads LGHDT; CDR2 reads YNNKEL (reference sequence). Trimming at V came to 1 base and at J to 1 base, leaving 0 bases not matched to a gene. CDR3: CASSQGTSGTDTQYF. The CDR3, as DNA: TGTGCCAGCAGCCAAGGGACTAGCGGCACAGATACGCAGTATTTT.

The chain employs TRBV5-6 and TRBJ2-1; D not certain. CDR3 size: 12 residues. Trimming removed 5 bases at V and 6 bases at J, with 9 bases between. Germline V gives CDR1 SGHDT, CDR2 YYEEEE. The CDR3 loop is CASSSGLNEQFF. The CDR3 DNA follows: TGTGCCAGCAGTAGTGGTCTCAATGAGCAGTTCTTC.

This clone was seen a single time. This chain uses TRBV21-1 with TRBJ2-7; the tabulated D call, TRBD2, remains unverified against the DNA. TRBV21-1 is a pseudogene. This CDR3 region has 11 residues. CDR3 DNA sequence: TGTGCCAGCAGCAAAGCATGGAGGACTGGCTTC. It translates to CASSKAWRTGF.

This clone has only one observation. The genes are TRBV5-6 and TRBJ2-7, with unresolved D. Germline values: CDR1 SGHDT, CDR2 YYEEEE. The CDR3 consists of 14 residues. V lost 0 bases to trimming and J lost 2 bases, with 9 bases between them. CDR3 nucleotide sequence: TGTGCCAGCAGCTTGGGTCAGATAACCTACGAGCAGTACTTC. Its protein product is CASSLGQITYEQYF.

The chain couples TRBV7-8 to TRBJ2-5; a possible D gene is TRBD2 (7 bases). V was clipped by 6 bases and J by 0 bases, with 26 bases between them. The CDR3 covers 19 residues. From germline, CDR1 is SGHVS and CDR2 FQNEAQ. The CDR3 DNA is TGTGCCAGCAGGGGGGCTCGACTCACCGGGGGGACCTACCAAGAGACCCAGTACTTC. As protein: CASRGARLTGGTYQETQYF.

This chain's CDR3 is CASSPPTGGPGEQYF. The CDR3 DNA is TGTGCCAGCTCACCACCAACGGGGGGGCCGGGGGAGCAGTACTTC. The chain is built from TRBV18 and TRBJ2-7; TRBD2 agrees at 8 bases. With V trimmed by 0 bases and J by 7 bases, 8 bases remained unmatched. CDR3 length: 15 residues. From germline, CDR1 is KGHSH and CDR2 LQKENI.

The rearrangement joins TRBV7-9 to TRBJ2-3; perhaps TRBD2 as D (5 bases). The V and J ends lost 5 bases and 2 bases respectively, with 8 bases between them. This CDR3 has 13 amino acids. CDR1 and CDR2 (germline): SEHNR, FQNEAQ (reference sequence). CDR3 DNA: TGTGCCAGCAGCGCCGGACTCACAGATACGCAGTATTTT. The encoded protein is CASSAGLTDTQYF.

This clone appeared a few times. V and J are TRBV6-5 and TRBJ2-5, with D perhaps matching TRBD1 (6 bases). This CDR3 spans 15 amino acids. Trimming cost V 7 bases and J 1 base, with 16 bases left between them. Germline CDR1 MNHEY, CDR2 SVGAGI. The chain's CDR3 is CASTLKGVLQETQYF. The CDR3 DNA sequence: TGTGCCAGCACTCTAAAGGGGGTCCTCCAAGAGACCCAGTACTTC.

The CDR3 loop reads CASSQQQGYEQYF. The CDR3 DNA sequence: TGCGCCAGCAGCCAACAACAGGGCTACGAGCAGTACTTC. The V gene is TRBV4-3, the J gene TRBJ2-7, with a possible D match to TRBD1 (6 bases). The germline V and J ends were trimmed by 2 bases and 3 bases, with 8 bases remaining between them. The CDR3 runs 13 residues. Germline CDR1 is LGHNA and CDR2 is YSLEER.

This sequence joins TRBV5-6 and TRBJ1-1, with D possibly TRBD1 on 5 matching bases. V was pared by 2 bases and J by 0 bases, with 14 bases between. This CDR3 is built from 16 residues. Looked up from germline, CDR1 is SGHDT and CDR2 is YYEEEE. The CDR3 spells CASSFSRVRLNTEAFF. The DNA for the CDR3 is TGTGCCAGCAGCTTTAGCAGGGTACGGTTGAACACTGAAGCTTTCTTT.

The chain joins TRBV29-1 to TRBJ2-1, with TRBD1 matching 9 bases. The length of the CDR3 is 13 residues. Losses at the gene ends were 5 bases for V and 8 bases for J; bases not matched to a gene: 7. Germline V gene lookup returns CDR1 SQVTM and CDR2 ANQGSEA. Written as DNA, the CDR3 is TGCAGCGTTCACCAGACAGGGGGACATGAGCAGTTCTTC. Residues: CSVHQTGGHEQFF.

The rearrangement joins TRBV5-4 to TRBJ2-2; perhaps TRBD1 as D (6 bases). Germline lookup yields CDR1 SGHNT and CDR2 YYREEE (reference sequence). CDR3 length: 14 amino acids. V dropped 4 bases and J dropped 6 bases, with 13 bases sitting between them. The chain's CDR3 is CASSLAAGAGELFF. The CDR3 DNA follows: TGTGCCAGCAGCCTGGCGGCAGGGGCCGGGGAGCTGTTTTTT.

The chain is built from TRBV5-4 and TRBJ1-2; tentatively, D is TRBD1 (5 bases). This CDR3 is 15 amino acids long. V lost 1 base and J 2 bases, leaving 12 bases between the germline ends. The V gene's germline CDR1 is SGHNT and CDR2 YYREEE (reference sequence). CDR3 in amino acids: CASSLIGVWNYGYTF. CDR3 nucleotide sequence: TGTGCCAGCAGCTTGATAGGGGTTTGGAACTATGGCTACACCTTC.

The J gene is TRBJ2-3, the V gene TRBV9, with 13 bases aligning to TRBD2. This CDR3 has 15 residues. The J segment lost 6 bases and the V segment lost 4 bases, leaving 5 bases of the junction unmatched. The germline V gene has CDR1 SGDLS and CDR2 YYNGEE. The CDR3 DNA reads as TGTGCCAGCAGCCGGACTAGCGGGGGTGGGGATACGCAGTATTTT. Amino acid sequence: CASSRTSGGGDTQYF.

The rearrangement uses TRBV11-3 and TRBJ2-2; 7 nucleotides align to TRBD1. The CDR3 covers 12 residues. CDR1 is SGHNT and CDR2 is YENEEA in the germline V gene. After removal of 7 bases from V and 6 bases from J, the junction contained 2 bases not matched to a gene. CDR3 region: CASNDRAGELFF. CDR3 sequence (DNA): TGTGCCAGCAACGACAGGGCCGGGGAGCTGTTTTTT. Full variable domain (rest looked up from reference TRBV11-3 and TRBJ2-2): EAGVVQSPRYKIIEKKQPVAFWCNPISGHNTLYWYLQNLGQGPELLIRYENEEAVDDSQLPKDRFSAERLKGVDSTLKIQPAELGDSAVYLCASNDRAGELFFGEGSRLTVL.

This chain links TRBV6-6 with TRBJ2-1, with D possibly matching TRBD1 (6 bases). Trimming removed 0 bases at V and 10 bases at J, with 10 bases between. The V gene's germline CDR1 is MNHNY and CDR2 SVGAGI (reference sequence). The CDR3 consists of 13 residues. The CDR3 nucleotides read TGTGCCAGCAGTTACTCGTCGACAGGAGAGCAGTTCTTC. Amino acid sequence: CASSYSSTGEQFF.